This T cell receptor beta chain derives from a study of molecular identifiers for immune sequencing clone quantification. This clonotype appeared many times. Preparation methods for the bulk TCR libraries were those previously described, with listed TCR primers. MiXCR, run by TCRdb on the PCR reads, gives a single entry per CDR3 protein. The sample has about 97,000 distinct CDR3 sequences, roughly 26% seen once; the top ten hold 0.94%. The sample taken for sequencing was naive CD8+ T cells from blood, with Jurkat cell RNA spiked in. Sample subset: FACS-sorted CD8+CD4-CCR7+CD45RA+ naive T cells. The receptor was derived from a human donor in good health. Some libraries in this study had Jurkat cell RNA spiked in.

CDR3 coding DNA: TGTGCCAGCAGTCAACCGACTAGCGGCACAGATACGCAGTATTTT. Amino acids: CASSQPTSGTDTQYF. The chain joins TRBV7-3 to TRBJ2-3, with 8 bases that match TRBD2. J was trimmed by 1 base and V by 6 bases; bases with no gene match: 6. The CDR3 loop spans 15 amino acids. Looked up from germline, CDR1 is SGHTA and CDR2 is FQGTGA.